These 3 T cell receptor beta chains were all obtained from the same sample, sequenced in a study of Ad26.COV2.S vaccination and SARS-CoV-2 variants. TCRdb's table, derived via immunoSEQ multiplex PCR, lists solely in-frame clones and lacks some. Of some 180,000 clones in the sample, roughly 85% were seen once. The source material was peripheral blood, sampled after recovery from COVID-19. The receptors were sampled from a human donor who had recovered from COVID-19.

This rearrangement joins TRBV6-5 to TRBJ1-2; D remains ambiguous. The V end was cut by 5 bases, the J end by 7 bases, with 8 bases between. This CDR3 has 11 residues. The V gene's germline CDR1 is MNHEY and CDR2 SVGAGI. The CDR3, as DNA: TGTGCCAGCAGTAGCCAGGTTGGCTACACCTTC. Its translation: CASSSQVGYTF.

The chain recombines TRBV5-6 with TRBJ2-5; D is tentatively TRBD1 or TRBD2 (5 bases each). Germline lookup yields CDR1 SGHDT and CDR2 YYEEEE. This CDR3 comprises 15 residues. The ends were cut back, 4 bases at V and 4 bases at J, with 17 bases in the middle. The CDR3: CASSPERDDTETQYF. The CDR3 nucleotides read TGTGCCAGCAGCCCAGAACGGGACGATACAGAGACCCAGTACTTC.

This clone appeared a single time. The genes are TRBV7-6 and TRBJ2-3; the D is unclear. Germline CDR1 reads SGHVS; CDR2 reads FNYEAQ. Trimming left V 1 base short and J 0 bases short, with 14 bases between. The CDR3 runs 17 residues. CDR3 amino acids: CASSLVSGGTSTDTQYF. Here the CDR3 DNA reads TGTGCCAGCAGCTTAGTTAGTGGCGGTACTAGCACAGATACGCAGTATTTT.